The clone carrying this T cell receptor (beta chain) is classed as medium-sized. Per germline, CDR1 SGHRS and CDR2 YFSETQ. This CDR3 is built from 11 residues. V lost 5 bases to trimming and J lost 5 bases, with 5 bases between them. The data are from a study of early T cells in non-severe SARS-CoV-2 infection. Individual cDNA molecules were tagged with unique molecular identifiers, the study reported. One entry per CDR3 protein, called by TCRdb with MiXCR from the 5' RACE reads. The repertoire holds some 12,000 distinct CDR3 sequences, with around 5% as singletons. The clonotype originates from an adult who was a healthcare worker with PCR-confirmed SARS-CoV-2 infection or an uninfected control (not recorded which). Sequenced: whole blood. The rearrangement links TRBV5-1 to TRBJ2-1, with D unresolved. CDR3 region: CASSSHNEQFF. The CDR3, as DNA: TGCGCCAGCAGTAGCCACAATGAGCAGTTCTTC.